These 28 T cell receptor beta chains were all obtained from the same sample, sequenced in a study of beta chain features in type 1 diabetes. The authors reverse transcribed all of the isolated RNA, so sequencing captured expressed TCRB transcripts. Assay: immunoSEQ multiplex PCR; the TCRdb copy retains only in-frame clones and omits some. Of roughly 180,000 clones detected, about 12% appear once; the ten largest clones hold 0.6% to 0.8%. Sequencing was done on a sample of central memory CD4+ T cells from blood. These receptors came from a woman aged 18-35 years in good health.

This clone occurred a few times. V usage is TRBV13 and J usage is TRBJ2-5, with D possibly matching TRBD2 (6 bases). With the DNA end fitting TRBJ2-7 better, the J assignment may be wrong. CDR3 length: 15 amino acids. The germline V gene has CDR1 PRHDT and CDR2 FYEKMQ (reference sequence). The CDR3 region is CASRRGGTLSYEQYF. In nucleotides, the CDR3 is TGTGCCAGCCGGAGGGGCGGGACTCTTTCCTACGAGCAGTACTTC.

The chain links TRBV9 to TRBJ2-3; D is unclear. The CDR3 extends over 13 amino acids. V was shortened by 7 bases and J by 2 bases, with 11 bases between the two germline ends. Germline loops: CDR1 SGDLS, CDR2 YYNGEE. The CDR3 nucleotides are TGTGCCAGCGCCCAGCGCATCACAGATACGCAGTATTTT. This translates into CASAQRITDTQYF. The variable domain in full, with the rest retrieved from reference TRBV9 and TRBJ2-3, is DSGVTQTPKHLITATGQRVTLRCSPRSGDLSVYWYQQSLDQGLQFLIQYYNGEERAKGNILERFSAQQFPDLHSELNLSSLELGDSALYFCASAQRITDTQYFGPGTRLTVL.

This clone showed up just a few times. The CDR3 region is CAWSLTLNTEAFF. The CDR3 DNA sequence: TGTGCCTGGAGTTTAACACTGAACACTGAAGCTTTCTTT. J is TRBJ1-1 and V is TRBV30; D gene uncertain. The CDR3 spans 13 residues. Trimming cost V 2 bases and J 0 bases, with 7 bases left between them. Germline-derived CDR1 and CDR2 are GTSNPN and SVGIG (reference sequence).

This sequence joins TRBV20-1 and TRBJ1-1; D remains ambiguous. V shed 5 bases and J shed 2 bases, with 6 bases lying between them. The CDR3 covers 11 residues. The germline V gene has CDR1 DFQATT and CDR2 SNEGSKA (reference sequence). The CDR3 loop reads CSAPLNTEAFF. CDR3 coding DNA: TGCAGTGCTCCCCTTAACACTGAAGCTTTCTTT.

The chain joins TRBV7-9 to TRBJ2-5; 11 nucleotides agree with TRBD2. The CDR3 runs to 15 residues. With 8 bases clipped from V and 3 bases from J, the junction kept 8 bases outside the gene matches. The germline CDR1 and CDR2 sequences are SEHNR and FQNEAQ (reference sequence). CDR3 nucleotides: TGTGCCAGCGGGTCGCCGGGACTAGCGGAAGAGACCCAGTACTTC. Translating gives CASGSPGLAEETQYF.

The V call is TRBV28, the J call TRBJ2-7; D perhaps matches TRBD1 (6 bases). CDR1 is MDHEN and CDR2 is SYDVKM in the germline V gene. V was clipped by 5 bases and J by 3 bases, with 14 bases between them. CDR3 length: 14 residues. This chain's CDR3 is CASSGRGVGYEQYF. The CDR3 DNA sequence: TGTGCCAGCAGTGGCAGGGGAGTAGGCTACGAGCAGTACTTC. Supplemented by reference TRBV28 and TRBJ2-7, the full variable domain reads DVKVTQSSRYLVKRTGEKVFLECVQDMDHENMFWYRQDPGLGLRLIYFSYDVKMKEKGDIPEGYSVSREKKERFSLILESASTNQTSMYLCASSGRGVGYEQYFGPGTRLTVT.

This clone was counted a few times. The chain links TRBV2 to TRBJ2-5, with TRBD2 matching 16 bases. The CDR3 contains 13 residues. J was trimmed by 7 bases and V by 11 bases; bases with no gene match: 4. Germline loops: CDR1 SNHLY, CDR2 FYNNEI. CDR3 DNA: TGTGCCCTAGGGACTAGCGGGAGGGCGACCCAGTACTTC. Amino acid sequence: CALGTSGRATQYF.

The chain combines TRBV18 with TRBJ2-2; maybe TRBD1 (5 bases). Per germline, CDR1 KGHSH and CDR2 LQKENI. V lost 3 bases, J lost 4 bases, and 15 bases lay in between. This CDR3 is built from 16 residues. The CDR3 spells CASSPGQHPSTGELFF. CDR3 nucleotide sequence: TGTGCCAGCTCACCGGGGCAGCACCCAAGCACCGGGGAGCTGTTTTTT.

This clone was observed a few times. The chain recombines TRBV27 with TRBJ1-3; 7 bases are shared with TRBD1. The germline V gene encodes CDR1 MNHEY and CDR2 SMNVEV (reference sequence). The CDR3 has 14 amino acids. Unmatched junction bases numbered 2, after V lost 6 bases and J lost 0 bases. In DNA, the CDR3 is TGTGCCAGCAGACAGGGGAACTCTGGAAACACCATATATTTT. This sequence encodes CASRQGNSGNTIYF.

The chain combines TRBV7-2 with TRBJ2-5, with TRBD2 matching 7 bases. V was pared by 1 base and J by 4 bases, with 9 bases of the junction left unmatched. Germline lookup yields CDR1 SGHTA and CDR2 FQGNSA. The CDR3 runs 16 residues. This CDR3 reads CASSLGRLANGETQYF. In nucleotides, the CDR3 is TGTGCCAGCAGCTTAGGGCGACTAGCAAATGGAGAGACCCAGTACTTC.

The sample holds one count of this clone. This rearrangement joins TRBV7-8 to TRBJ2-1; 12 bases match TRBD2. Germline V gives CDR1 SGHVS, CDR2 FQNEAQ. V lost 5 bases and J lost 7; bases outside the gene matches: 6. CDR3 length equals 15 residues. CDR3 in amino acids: CASSPTSGRHNEQFF. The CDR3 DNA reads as TGTGCCAGCAGCCCGACTAGCGGGAGACATAATGAGCAGTTCTTC.

The CDR3 here is CASSPRQGGEKLFF. CDR3 nucleotide sequence: TGTGCCAGCAGCCCCCGCCAGGGAGGTGAAAAACTGTTTTTT. The chain couples TRBV14 to TRBJ1-4; weak D call: TRBD1 (5 bases). V lost 4 bases and J lost 7, with 13 bases in between. Germline V gives CDR1 SGHDN, CDR2 FVKESK. The CDR3 runs 14 residues.

CDR3 in amino acids: CSTDIRYEQYF. The CDR3 region has the DNA TGCAGTACGGACATTAGGTACGAGCAGTACTTC. The genes are TRBV20-1 and TRBJ2-7; D may be TRBD1 (5 bases). Germline CDR1 and CDR2: DFQATT and SNEGSKA (reference sequence). The V end lost 8 bases, the J end lost 4 bases, and 12 bases lay between the germline ends. This CDR3 is 11 amino acids long.

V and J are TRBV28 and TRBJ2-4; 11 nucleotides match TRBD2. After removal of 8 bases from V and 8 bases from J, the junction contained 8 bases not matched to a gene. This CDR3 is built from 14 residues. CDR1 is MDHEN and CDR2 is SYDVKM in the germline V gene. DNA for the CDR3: TGTGCCAGCCTAACTAGCGGGAGTGGTTACATTCAGTACTTC. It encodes CASLTSGSGYIQYF.

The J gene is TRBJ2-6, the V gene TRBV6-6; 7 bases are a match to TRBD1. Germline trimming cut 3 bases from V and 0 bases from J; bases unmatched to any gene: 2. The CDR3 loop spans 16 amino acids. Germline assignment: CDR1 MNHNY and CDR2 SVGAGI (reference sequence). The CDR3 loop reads CASSYRQGSGANVLTF. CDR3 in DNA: TGTGCCAGCAGTTATCGACAGGGCTCTGGGGCCAACGTCCTGACTTTC.

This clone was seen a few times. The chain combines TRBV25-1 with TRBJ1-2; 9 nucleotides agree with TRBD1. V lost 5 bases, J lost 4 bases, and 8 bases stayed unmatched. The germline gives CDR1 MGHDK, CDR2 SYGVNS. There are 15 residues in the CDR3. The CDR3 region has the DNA TGTGCCAGCAGTACACAGGGGGCGCTAGGCTATGGCTACACCTTC. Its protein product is CASSTQGALGYGYTF.

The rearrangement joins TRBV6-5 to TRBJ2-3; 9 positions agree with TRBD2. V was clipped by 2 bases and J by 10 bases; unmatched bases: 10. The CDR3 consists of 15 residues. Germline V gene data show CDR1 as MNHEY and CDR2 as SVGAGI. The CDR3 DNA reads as TGTGCCAGCAGTTACATAGCGGGAGACTCCGATGCGCAGTATTTT. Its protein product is CASSYIAGDSDAQYF.

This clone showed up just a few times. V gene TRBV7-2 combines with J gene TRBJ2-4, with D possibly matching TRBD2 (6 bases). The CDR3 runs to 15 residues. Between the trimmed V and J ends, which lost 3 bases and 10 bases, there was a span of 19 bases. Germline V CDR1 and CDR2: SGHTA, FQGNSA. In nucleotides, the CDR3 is TGTGCCAGCAGCTTTCAGGGAACGGGAGCCGCGATTCAGTACTTC. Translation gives CASSFQGTGAAIQYF.

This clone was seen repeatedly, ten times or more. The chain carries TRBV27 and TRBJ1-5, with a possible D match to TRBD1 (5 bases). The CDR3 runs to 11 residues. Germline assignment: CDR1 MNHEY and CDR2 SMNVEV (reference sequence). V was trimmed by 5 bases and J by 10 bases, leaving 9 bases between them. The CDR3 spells CASSAGGPQHF. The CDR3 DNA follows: TGTGCCAGCAGTGCGGGGGGACCCCAGCATTTT.

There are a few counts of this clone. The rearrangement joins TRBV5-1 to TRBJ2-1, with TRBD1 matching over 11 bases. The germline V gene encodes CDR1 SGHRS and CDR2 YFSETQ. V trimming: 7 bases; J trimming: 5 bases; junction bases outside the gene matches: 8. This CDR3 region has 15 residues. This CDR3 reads CASVAWTGGHNEQFF. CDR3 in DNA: TGCGCCAGCGTGGCATGGACAGGGGGCCACAATGAGCAGTTCTTC.

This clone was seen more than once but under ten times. CDR3 coding DNA: TGTGCCAGCAGCATACAGGGGAACGGGGAGCTGTTTTTT. This translates into CASSIQGNGELFF. The V and J genes are TRBV9 and TRBJ2-2; 7 nucleotides agree with TRBD1. Germline V CDR1 and CDR2: SGDLS, YYNGEE. CDR3 length: 13 residues. Losses at the gene ends were 4 bases for V and 7 bases for J; bases not matched to a gene: 4.

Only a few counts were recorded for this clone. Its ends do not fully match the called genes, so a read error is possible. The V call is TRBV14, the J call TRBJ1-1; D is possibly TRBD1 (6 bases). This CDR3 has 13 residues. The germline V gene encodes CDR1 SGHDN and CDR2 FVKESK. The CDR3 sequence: CASSPQGYTEAFF. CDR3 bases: TGTGCCAGCAGCCCACAGGGTTACACCGAAGCTTTCTTT. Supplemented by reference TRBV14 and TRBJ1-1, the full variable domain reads EAGVTQFPSHSVIEKGQTVTLRCDPISGHDNLYWYRRVMGKEIKFLLHFVKESKQDESGMPNNRFLAERTGGTYSTLKVQPAELEDSGVYFCASSPQGYTEAFFGQGTRLTVV.

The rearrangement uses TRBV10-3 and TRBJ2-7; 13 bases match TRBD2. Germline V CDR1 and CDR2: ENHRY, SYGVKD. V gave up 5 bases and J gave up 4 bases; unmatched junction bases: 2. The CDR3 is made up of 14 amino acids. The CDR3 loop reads CAISKTSGRYEQYF. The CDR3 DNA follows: TGTGCCATCAGTAAGACTAGCGGGAGGTACGAGCAGTACTTC.

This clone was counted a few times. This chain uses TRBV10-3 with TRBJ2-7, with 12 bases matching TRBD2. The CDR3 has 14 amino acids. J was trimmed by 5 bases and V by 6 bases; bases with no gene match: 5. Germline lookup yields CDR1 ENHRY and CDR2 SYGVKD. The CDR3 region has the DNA TGTGCCATCAGCTGGACTAGCGGGACCGACGAGCAGTACTTC. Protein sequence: CAISWTSGTDEQYF.

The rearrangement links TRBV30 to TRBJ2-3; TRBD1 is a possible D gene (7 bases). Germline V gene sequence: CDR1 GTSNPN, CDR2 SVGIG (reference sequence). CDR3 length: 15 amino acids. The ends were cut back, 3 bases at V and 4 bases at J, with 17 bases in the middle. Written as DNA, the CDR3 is TGTGCCTGGAGCTCAGGGGGGAGGAGGGCAGATACGCAGTATTTT. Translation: CAWSSGGRRADTQYF. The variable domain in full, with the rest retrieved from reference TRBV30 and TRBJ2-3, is SQTIHQWPATLVQPVGSPLSLECTVEGTSNPNLYWYRQAAGRGLQLLFYSVGIGQISSEVPQNLSASRPQDRQFILSSKKLLLSDSGFYLCAWSSGGRRADTQYFGPGTRLTVL.

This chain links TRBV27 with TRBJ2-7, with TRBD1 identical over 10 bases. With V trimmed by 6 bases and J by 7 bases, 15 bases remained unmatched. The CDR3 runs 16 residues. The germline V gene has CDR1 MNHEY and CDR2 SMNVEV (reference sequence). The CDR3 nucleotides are TGTGCCAGCAGCCCCTATACCGGGACAGGGGTGCGGGAGCAGTACTTC. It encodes CASSPYTGTGVREQYF.

The CDR3 sequence is CASSLLPPGQLSYEQYF. As DNA, the CDR3 is TGTGCCAGCAGCCTACTTCCACCGGGACAGCTAAGCTACGAGCAGTACTTC. This chain links TRBV11-2 with TRBJ2-7, with TRBD1 identical over 7 bases. The CDR3 spans 17 residues. Looked up from germline, CDR1 is SGHAT and CDR2 is FQNNGV. The trim removed 5 bases at V and 3 bases at J, leaving 16 bases unmatched.

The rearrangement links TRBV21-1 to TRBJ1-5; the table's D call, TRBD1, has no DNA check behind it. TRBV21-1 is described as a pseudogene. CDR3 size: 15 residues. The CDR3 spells CASSKRDREEEPQHF. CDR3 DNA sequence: TGTGCCAGCAGCAAGAGAGACAGGGAAGAGGAGCCCCAGCATTTT.